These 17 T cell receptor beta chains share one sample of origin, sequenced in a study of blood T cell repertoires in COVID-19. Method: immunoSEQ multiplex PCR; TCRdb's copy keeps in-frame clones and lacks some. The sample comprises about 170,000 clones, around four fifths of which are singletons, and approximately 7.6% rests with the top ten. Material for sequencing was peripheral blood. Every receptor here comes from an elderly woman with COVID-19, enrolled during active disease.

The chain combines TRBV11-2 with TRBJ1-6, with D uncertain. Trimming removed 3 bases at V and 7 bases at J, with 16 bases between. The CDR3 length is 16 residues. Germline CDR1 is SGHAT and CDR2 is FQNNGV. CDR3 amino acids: CASSLRRDPFNSPLHF. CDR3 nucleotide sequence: TGTGCCAGCAGCTTGCGCCGGGATCCCTTCAATTCACCCCTCCACTTT.

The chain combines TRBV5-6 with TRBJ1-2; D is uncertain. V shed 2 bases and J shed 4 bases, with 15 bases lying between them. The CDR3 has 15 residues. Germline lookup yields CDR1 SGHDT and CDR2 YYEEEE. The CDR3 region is CASSLVGERVYGYTF. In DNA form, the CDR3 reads TGTGCCAGCAGCTTAGTTGGAGAACGGGTCTATGGCTACACCTTC.

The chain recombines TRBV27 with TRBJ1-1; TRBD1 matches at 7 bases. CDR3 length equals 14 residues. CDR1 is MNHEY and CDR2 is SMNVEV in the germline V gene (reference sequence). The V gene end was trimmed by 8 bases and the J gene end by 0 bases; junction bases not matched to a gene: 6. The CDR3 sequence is CASGEGGLNTEAFF. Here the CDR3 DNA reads TGTGCCAGCGGGGAAGGGGGCCTGAACACTGAAGCTTTCTTT.

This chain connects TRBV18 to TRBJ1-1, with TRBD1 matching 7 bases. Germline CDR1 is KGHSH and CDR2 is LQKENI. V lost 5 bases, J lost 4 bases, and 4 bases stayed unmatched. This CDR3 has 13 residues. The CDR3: CASSATGSTEAFF. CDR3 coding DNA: TGTGCCAGCTCAGCGACAGGGAGCACTGAAGCTTTCTTT.

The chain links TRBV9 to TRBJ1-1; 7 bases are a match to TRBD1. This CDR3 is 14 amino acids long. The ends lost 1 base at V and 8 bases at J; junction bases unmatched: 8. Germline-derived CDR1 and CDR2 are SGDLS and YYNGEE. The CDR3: CASSVSTSDREAFF. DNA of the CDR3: TGTGCCAGCAGCGTATCGACCTCGGACAGGGAAGCTTTCTTT.

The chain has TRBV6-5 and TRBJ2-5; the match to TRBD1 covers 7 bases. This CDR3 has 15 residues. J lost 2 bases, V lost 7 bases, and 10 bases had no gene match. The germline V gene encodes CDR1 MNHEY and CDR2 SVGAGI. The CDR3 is CASIPLTGVQETQYF. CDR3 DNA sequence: TGTGCCAGCATCCCCCTAACAGGGGTTCAAGAGACCCAGTACTTC.

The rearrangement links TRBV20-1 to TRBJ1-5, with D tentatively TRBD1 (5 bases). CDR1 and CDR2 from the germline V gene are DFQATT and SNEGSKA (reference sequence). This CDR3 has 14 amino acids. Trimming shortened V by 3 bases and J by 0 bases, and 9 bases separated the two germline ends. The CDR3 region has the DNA TGCAGTGCTAGTTGGGGCAATAGCAATCAGCCCCAGCATTTT. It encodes CSASWGNSNQPQHF.

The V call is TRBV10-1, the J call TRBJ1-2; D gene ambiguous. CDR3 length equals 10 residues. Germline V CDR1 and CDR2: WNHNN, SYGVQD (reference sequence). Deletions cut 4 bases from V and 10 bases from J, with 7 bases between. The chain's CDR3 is CASSACYYTF. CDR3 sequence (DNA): TGCGCCAGCAGTGCTTGTTACTACACCTTC.

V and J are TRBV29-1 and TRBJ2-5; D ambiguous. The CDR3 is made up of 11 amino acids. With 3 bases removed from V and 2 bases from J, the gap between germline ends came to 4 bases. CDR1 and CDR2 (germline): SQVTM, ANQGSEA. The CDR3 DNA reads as TGCAGCGTTGATATGCAAGAGACCCAGTACTTC. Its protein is CSVDMQETQYF.

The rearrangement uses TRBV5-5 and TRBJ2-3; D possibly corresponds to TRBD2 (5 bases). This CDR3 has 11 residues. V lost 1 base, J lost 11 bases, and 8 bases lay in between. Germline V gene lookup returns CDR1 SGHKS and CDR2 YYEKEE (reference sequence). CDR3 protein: CASSLLGRQYF. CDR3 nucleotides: TGTGCCAGCAGCTTGCTAGGGAGGCAGTATTTT.

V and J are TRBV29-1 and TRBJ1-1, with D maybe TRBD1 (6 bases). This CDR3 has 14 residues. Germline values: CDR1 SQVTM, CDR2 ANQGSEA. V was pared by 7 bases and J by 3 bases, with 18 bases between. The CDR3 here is CSASDSAGDTEAFF. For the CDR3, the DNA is TGCAGCGCTTCGGACAGTGCGGGGGACACTGAAGCTTTCTTT.

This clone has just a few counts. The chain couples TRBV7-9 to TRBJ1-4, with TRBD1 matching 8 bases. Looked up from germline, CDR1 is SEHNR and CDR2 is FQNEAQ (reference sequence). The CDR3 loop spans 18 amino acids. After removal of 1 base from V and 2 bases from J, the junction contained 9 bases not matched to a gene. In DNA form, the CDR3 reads TGTGCCAGCAGCTTAGGGGGGACAGGTTTGTCGACTAATGAAAAACTGTTTTTT. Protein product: CASSLGGTGLSTNEKLFF.

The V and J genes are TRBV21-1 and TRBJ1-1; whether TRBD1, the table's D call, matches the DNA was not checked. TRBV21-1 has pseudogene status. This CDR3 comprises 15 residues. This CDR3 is CASSVWDRGRVEAFF. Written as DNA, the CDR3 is TGTGCCAGCAGCGTCTGGGACAGGGGGCGCGTTGAAGCTTTCTTT.

The DNA of the CDR3 is TGTGCCAGCAGTTACTACGGGACAGGAAACTATGGCTACACCTTC. This translates into CASSYYGTGNYGYTF. V is TRBV6-5 and J is TRBJ1-2; 8 bases match TRBD1. After removal of 1 base from V and 2 bases from J, the junction contained 3 bases not matched to a gene. CDR3 length equals 15 residues. Germline V gene sequence: CDR1 MNHEY, CDR2 SVGAGI.

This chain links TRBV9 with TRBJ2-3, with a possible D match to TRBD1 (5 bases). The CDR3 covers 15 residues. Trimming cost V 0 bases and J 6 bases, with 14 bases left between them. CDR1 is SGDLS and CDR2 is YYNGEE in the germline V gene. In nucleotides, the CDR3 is TGTGCCAGCAGCGTAGGTAGTTTACACAGGGATACGCAGTATTTT. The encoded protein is CASSVGSLHRDTQYF.

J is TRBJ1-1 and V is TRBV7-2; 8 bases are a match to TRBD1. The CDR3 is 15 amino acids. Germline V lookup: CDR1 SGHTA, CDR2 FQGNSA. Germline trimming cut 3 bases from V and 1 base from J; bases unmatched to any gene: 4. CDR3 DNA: TGTGCCAGCAGCTTCCTCGGGACAGGGAACACTGAAGCTTTCTTT. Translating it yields CASSFLGTGNTEAFF.

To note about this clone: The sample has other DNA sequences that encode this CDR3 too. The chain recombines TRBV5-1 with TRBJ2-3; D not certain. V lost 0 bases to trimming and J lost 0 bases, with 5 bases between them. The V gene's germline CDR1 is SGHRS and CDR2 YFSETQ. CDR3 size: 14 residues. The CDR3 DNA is TGCGCCAGCAGCTTGGGCGGAAGCACAGATACGCAGTATTTT. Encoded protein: CASSLGGSTDTQYF.